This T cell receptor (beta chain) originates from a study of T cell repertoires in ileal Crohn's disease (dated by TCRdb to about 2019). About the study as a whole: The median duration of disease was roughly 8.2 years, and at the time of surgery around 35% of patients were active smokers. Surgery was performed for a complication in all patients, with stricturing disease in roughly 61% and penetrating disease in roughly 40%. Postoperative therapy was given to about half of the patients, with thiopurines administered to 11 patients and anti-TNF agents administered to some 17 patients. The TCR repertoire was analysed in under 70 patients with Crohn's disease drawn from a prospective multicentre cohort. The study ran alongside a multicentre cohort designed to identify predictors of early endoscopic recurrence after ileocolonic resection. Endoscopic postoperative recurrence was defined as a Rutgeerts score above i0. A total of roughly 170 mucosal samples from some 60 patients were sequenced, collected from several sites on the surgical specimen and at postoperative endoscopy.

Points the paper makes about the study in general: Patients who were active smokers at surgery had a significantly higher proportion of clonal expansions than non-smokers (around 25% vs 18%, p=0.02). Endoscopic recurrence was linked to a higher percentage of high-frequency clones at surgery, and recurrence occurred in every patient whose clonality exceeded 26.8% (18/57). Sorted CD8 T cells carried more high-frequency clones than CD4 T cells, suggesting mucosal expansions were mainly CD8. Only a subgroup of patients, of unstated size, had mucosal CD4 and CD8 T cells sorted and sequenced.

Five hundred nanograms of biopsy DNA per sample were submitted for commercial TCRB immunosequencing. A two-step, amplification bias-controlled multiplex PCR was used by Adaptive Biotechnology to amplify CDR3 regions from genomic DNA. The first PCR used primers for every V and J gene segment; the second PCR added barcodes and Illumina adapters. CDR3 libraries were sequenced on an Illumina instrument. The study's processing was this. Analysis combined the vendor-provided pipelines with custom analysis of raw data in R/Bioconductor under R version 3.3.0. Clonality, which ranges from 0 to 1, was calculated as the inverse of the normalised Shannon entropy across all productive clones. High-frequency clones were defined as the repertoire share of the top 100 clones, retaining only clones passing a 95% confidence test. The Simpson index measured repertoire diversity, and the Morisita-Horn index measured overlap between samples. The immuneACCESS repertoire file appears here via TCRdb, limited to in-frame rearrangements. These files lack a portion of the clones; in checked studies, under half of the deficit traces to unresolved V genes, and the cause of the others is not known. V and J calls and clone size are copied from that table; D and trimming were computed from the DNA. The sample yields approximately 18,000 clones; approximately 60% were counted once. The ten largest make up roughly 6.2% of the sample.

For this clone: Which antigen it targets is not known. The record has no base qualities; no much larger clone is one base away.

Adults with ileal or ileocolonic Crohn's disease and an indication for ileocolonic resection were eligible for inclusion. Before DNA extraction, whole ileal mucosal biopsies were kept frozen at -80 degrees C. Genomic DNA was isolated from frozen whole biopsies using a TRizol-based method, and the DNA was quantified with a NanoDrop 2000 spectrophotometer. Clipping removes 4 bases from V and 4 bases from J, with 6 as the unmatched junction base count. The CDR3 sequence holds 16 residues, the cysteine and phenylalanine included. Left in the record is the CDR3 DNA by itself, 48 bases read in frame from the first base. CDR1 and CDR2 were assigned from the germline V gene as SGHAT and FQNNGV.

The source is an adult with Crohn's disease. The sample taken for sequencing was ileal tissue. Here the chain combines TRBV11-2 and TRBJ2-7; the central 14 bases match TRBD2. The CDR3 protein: CASSSGLAGGVYEQYF. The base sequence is TGTGCCAGCAGCTCCGGACTAGCGGGAGGAGTTTACGAGCAGTACTTC. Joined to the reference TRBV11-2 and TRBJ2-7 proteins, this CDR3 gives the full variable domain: EAGVAQSPRYKIIEKRQSVAFWCNPISGHATLYWYQQILGQGPKLLIQFQNNGVVDDSQLPKDRFSAERLKGVDSTLKIQPAKLEDSAVYLCASSSGLAGGVYEQYFGPGTRLTVT.